Described below is a single T cell receptor (beta chain) sequence and its context. Its antigen is still unknown. V lost 0 bases to trimming and J lost 4 bases, with 16 bases between them. Germline-derived CDR1 and CDR2 are LGHNA and YSLEER. CDR3 length equals 17 residues. This entry belongs to a study of T cell repertoires in cytomegalovirus infection. TCRdb reanalysed the reads using MiXCR and keeps one entry per CDR3 protein. The sample contains roughly 700,000 distinct CDR3 sequences, around 32% of which appear only once. Broader study findings: Carriers of CMV plus the relevant HLA were identified by cumulative public TCR beta family frequency.

The source is a human donor in good health (CMV status not recorded). Some clones in this sample may be carry-over from other donors' samples. V usage is TRBV4-3 and J usage is TRBJ2-1, with D perhaps TRBD1 (5 bases). The sample consisted of cultured PBMCs, taken from culture after CMV antigen stimulation. The CDR3, as DNA: TGCGCCAGCAGCCAAGATCCCGCCCCGACAGAGTACAATGAGCAGTTCTTC. It specifies CASSQDPAPTEYNEQFF.